Sequencing of this TCR beta chain was carried out in a study of blood T cells in healthy people across ages (dated by TCRdb to between 2015 and 2016). With respect to the entire study: In model experiments, template switching captured about one uniquely barcoded TCR beta cDNA molecule for every two T cells. To track age-related changes in TCR beta repertoire diversity, the study relied on deep sequencing normalized with unique cDNA molecular identifiers. The donors were split into four age groups: young (average about 15 years), middle-aged (39), aged (roughly 65) and long-lived (more than 80). Donors of different ages were randomly distributed across sequencing lanes to avoid experimental bias. For two donors (one aged 18 to 30 and one aged 80 or older), the study analyzed two additional independent replicas of 1 million unique cDNA reads from the same blood draw.

Receptor libraries were prepared by 5' RACE. The sequencing machine was an Illumina HiSeq 2500. A second roughly 7 to 12 cycle PCR used a sample-barcoded 5' primer and a J-beta primer mix. A unique molecular identifier was introduced onto each TCR beta cDNA molecule by a template-switch 5' adaptor carrying 12 random nucleotides. Each sample yielded at least 2.5 million CDR3-containing paired-end reads. First-strand cDNA was synthesized from all RNA with the Mint cDNA synthesis kit, primed by a TRBC-specific oligonucleotide. Following uracil-DNA glycosylase treatment, all cDNA underwent a first 18-cycle PCR with the universal primers M1SS and BC2_uni_R. For the original study's pipeline: Normalization of each sample was performed by random selection of 1 million high-quality reads, each carrying a distinct molecular identifier. Instead of being binned into consensus sequences, reads with shared molecular identifiers were discarded. MiTCR, run with a Q25 quality threshold and the strictest error-elimination algorithm, handled CDR3 identification, clonotype clustering and error correction. A nonparametric unseen species model with Euler transformation was used to estimate lower-bound total TCR beta diversity. TCRdb reran the public reads through fastp at Q25 and MiXCR, keeping productive beta chains. One record per CDR3 amino acid sequence lists the most common genes and DNA. TCRdb, not the authors, supplied the V and J calls. This sample lists 1.5 million to 2 million distinct CDR3 sequences; 28% were detected once. The ten top clones hold 7% to 9% of the sample.

Findings and caveats that apply to the study as a whole: Because profiling used bulk unsorted PBMCs, naive and antigen-experienced compartments could not be compared conclusively. There was a strong correlation between observed TCR beta diversity and the percentage of naive T cells measured by flow cytometry. Compared with the aged group, the long-lived group had more naive CD4+ T cells, fewer expanded clones and increased TCR diversity, a pattern suggesting age selection. Estimates of total diversity based on one million sequenced T cells were regarded as lower bounds and as underestimates. As age increased, observed TCR beta diversity per million T cells dropped in a roughly linear way, and a significant reduction was already evident by age around 41. Donor CMV infection status was unknown, potentially confounding age-related changes in expanded clonotypes.

Donors were roughly 40 systemically healthy Caucasian individuals from Russia aged roughly 6 to 95 years. Around 9.7 milliliters of peripheral blood were collected from each donor into EDTA-treated Vacutainer tubes. Ficoll-Paque density-gradient centrifugation was used to isolate PBMCs, with at least 7 million per sample. Total RNA was extracted from PBMCs with Trizol reagent, with at least 5 micrograms obtained per sample. The percentages of naive CD45RAhigh/CD27high T cells were determined by flow cytometry on a PBMC aliquot from every donor. From the cysteine through the phenylalanine, the CDR3 covers 16 amino acids. The retained sequence is limited to the CDR3, 48 bases, with the frame set at the first base. Via the germline V gene (reference sequence), CDR1 is DFQATT and CDR2 SNEGSKA. For this chain, trimming is 0 bases at the V end and 1 base at the J end, and the number of junction bases without a gene match is 6.

This clonotype was seen only a few times. Its antigen has not been determined. Qualities for individual bases were not recorded, and no much larger clone is one base off. Sequenced: blood. The clonotype comes from a woman younger than 45 in good health. Recombination joined TRBV20-1 with TRBJ2-5; 9 central bases correspond to TRBD1. The CDR3 protein sequence reads: CSARDMDRGIQETQYF. Read as DNA, the sequence is TGCAGTGCTAGAGATATGGACAGGGGTATCCAAGAGACCCAGTACTTC.